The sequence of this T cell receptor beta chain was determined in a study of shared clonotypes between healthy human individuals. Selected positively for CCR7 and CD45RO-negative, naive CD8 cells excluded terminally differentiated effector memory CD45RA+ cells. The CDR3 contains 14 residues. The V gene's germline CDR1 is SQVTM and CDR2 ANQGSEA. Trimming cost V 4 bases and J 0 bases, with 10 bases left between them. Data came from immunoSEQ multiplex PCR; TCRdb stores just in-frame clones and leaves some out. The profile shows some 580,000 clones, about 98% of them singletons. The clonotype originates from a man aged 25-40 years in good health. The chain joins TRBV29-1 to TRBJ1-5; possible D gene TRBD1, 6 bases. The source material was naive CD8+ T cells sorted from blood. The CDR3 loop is CSVGTENSNQPQHF. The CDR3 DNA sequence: TGCAGCGTTGGGACAGAGAATAGCAATCAGCCCCAGCATTTT.